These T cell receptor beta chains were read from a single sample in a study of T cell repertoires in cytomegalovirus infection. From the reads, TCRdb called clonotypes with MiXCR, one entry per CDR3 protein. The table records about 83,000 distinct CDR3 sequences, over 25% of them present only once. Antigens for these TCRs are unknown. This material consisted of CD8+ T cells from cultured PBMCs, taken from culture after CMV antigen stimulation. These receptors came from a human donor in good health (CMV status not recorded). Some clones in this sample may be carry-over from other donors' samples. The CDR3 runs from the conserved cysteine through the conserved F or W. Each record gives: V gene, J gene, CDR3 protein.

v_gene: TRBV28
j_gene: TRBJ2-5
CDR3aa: CASRLDQETQYF

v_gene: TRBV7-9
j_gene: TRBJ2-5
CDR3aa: CASSFKSGGETQYF

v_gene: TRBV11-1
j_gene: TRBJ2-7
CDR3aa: CASSEDGPAYEQYF

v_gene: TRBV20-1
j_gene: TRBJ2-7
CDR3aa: CSARDSTSLIYEQYF

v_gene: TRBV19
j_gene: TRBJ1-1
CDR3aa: CAIRRGLTEAFF

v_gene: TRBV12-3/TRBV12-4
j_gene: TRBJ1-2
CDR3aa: CASSFGGLTGGDYYGYTF

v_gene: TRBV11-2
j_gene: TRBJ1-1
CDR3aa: CASSSRQDNTEAFF

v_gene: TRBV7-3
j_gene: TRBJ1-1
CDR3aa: CASIQAPLQGGTEAFF

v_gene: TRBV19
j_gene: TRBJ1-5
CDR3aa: CASTLQGSNQPQHF

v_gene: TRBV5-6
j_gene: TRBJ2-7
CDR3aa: CASTWGPLSSYEQYF

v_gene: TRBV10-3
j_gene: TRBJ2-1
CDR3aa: CAISESMAGGYNEQFF

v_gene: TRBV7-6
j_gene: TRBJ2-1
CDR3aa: CASSDRQGNEQFF

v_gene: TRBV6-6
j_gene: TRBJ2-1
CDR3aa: CASSPEGQGLTNEQFF

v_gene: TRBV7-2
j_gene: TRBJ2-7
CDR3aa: CASTTTSGAYEQYF

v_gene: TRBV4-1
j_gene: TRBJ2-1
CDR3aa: CASSWREFNEQFF

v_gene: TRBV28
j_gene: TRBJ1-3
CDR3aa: CASSSPQEGNTIYF

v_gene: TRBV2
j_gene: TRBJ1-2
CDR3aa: CASGGGDSGYTF

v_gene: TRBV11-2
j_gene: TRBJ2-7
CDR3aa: CASSPQHGYEQYF

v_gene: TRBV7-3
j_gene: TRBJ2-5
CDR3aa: CASSTGEGTQYF

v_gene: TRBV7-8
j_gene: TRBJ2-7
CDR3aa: CASSLGQGNEQYF

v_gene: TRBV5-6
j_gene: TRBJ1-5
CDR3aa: CASSLAGIDNQPQHF

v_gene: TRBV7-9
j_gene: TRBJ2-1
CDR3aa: CATTANEQFF

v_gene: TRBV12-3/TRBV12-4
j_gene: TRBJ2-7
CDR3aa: CASSSEGSNEQYF

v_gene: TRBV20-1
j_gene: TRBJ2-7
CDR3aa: CSATVGQGSYEQYF

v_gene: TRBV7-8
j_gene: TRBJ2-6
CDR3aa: CASSQSGWGLGANVLTF

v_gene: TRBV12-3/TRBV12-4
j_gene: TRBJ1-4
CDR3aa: CASSFEGRNEKLFF

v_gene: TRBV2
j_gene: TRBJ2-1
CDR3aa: CATHSYNEQFF

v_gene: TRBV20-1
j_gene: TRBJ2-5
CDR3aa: CSASGAGETQYF

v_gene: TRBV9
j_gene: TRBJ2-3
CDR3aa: CASSSFPGVEDTQYF

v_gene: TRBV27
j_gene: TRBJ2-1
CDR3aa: CASSLGGGQNEQFF

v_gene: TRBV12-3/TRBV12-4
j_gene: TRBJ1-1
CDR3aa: CASTPWGNTEAFF

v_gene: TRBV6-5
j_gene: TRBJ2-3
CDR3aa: CASTQWGMGADTQYF

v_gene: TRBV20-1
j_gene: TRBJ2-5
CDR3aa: CSARDGAGGQYETQYF

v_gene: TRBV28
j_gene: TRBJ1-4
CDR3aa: CASSPRPEDEKLFF

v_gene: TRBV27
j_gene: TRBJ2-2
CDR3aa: CASSFLWTGGSTGELFF

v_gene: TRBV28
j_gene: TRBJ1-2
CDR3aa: CASSLWTGNSYTF

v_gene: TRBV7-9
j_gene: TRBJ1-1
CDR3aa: CASSLVRGENTEAFF

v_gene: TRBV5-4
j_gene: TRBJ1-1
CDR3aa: CAGTTGGETEAFF

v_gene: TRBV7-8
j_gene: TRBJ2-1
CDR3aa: CASSHDLSGGAGNEQFF

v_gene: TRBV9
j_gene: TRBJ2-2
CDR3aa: CASSDNSGAPRGELFF

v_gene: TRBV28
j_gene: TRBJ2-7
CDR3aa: CASSFLVGPRSYEQYF

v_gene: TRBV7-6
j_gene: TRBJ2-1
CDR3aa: CASSLVSAGGLYNEQFF

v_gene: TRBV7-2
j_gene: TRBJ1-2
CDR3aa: CASSSPSGGYTF

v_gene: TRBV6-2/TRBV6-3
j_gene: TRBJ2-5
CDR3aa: CASTLTSGGETQYF

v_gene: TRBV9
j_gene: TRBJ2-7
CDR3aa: CASSIAGGPSYEQYF